The source of this TCR beta chain is a study of T cells in localized non-small cell lung cancer. Whole-study results and caveats: Uninvolved adjacent lung showed higher T cell clonality than tumor. Blood T cell density predicted longer survival; adjacent-lung clonality, shorter. Adjacent lung exhibited a median of about 57 among the 100 most abundant tumor clones.

Measured with immunoSEQ multiplex PCR; TCRdb has only the in-frame clones, and not every one. This repertoire shows roughly 30,000 clones, around nine tenths found once; its top ten account for 4% to 5%. Remarks on this clone: As yet, its antigen is unknown.

Germline V gives CDR1 SNHLY, CDR2 FYNNEI. V shed 6 bases, J shed 5 bases, and the junction held 10 bases outside the gene matches. The CDR3 is 15 residues long. Sequenced material: peripheral blood, taken before any cancer treatment. The receptor comes from a woman aged 40 to 75 with stage I lung adenocarcinoma. The chain employs TRBV2 and TRBJ2-5; 9 nucleotides line up with TRBD1. CDR3 nucleotides: TGTGCCAGCAGGGACAGGGGCTCCCCGAGGGAGACCCAGTACTTC. Translated, it gives CASRDRGSPRETQYF.